The text below deals with one T cell receptor beta chain. The data are from a study of blood T cells in healthy people across ages. Healthy Russian Caucasian donors spanned ages roughly 6 to 100 years. Investigators took 8.5 to 10 milliliters of peripheral blood from every donor. V shed 10 bases and J 2 bases; nucleotides not matched to a gene: 3. The CDR3 covers 13 residues. CDR1 is SGHNT, CDR2 YENEEA, per germline. Next came a second PCR, run for about 6 to 11 cycles, which used a sample-barcoded 5' primer along with a J-beta primer mix. Through a template-switch adaptor with 12 random nucleotides, each cDNA molecule received a tag. Individual samples furnished no less than 3 million CDR3-containing paired-end reads apiece. In TCRdb, the 5' RACE reads were re-called with MiXCR into one record per CDR3 protein. This table has 650,000 to 800,000 distinct CDR3 sequences, around 42% appearing once.

The sequenced sample was blood. The receptor comes from a man aged 55 to 70 in good health. The gene calls are TRBV11-3 and TRBJ2-1, with 9 positions matching TRBD2. In DNA, the CDR3 is TGTGCCACTCAGCGGGGGGCCTACAATGAGCAGTTCTTC. It yields the protein CATQRGAYNEQFF.